The clone carrying this T cell receptor beta chain was seen just once. Its antigen remains unknown. This sample is part of a study of CD8 T cells in Susac syndrome. About the study: At the time their blood was drawn, patients with Susac syndrome were either therapy-naive, on corticosteroids (with some of them also receiving intravenous immunoglobulin), or on intravenous immunoglobulin alone. Findings and caveats of the study: The CD4+ T cell repertoires that were profiled in Susac syndrome showed no clonal expansion.

The length of the CDR3 is 13 residues. The RNA, about 0.5 to 1 ug, was put through reverse transcription using random hexamers. TCRdb passed the immunoSEQ multiplex PCR reads through MiXCR, listing each CDR3 protein once. In the table there are 120,000 to 150,000 distinct CDR3 sequences, under 97% of which are singletons. Blood CD8+ and CD4+ T cells underwent high-throughput TCR beta sequencing. FACS enriched CD8+ TEMRA cells, while bulk CD8+ and CD4+ were negatively isolated. This clonotype originated in a human donor with Susac syndrome. Sequenced material: CD4+ T cells from PBMCs. The chain links TRBV1 to TRBJ2-7. TRBV1 has pseudogene status. The CDR3 loop reads CTSSQGSSYEQYF. CDR3 sequence (DNA): TGCACCAGCAGCCAAGGAAGCTCCTACGAGCAGTACTTC.